This is a list of T cell receptor beta chains from one sample in a study of blood T cell repertoires in COVID-19. Generated by immunoSEQ multiplex PCR, the TCRdb table keeps only in-frame clones and is missing some. The sample yields approximately 190,000 clones, about 88% seen once. The specimen was peripheral blood. These receptors were obtained from a middle-aged woman who had recovered from COVID-19. Each CDR3 is given with its conserved first and last residue. Fields, in order: V gene, clone size, CDR3 protein. Not every row has a clone size; where given, it reads once, few, many or a size class.

TRBV19 | few | CASSIIENRYGYTF
TRBV27 | NA | CASSPPRLSNQPQHF
TRBV18 | NA | CASSPPVLQGAGAFF
TRBV9 | NA | CASSVGQSSTDTQYF
TRBV5-1 | NA | CASSLTRGESNGYTF
TRBV3-1/TRBV3-2 | NA | CASSRIRLAENYNEQFF
TRBV5-1 | NA | CASSPGDTNTDTQYF
TRBV19 | NA | CASSHYQIGGGAKNIQYF
TRBV19 | NA | CASSTGGPGYEQYF
TRBV6-5 | NA | CASSYSLHVNTEAFF
TRBV18 | NA | CASSPGWNEQFF
TRBV28 | NA | CASSLGGAEYGYTF
TRBV5-4 | NA | CASSLGPEGSRAFF
TRBV28 | NA | CASSTGTSGVNEQFF
TRBV28 | NA | CASIKGDTEAFF
TRBV27 | NA | CASSPTGGNTIYF
TRBV5-4 | NA | CASSVTDLNTEAFF
TRBV5-1 | once | CASSMEGRGETQYF
TRBV9 | NA | CASSPWADYSPEAFF
TRBV9 | few | CASSVGLAGYNEQFF
TRBV6-1 | NA | CASSEGFRGEPQHF
TRBV10-3 | NA | CAIREGQGSNQPQHF
TRBV5-1 | NA | CASSSLAKSSYNEQFF
TRBV27 | NA | CASSPWTGGLWRNPYEQYF
TRBV7-2 | NA | CASSPTSVSGANVLTF
TRBV5-1 | NA | CASSRIVAAATYEQYF
TRBV7-5 | NA | CVRSSRGGRTPSGNTIYF
TRBV30 | NA | CAWSVEGGSGYTF
TRBV15 | NA | CATSRNRGSGNTIYF
TRBV19 | NA | CASSIVDRGLEQYF
TRBV2 | few | CASRGGNTEAFF
TRBV5-6 | NA | CASRTVAAGELFF
TRBV3-1/TRBV3-2 | NA | CASSQEEWEGRYEQFF
TRBV7-7 | once | CASSPSGVAGGADTQYF
TRBV19 | NA | CASTGTEPYEQYF
TRBV5-4 | NA | CASRRDRGPKGDNQPQHF
TRBV19 | NA | CASSEGLAGSYEQYF
TRBV6-5 | NA | CASSYSAGQGGGYTF
TRBV27 | NA | CASSLGAGYTQYF
TRBV18 | NA | CASSPPDSRYTEAFF
TRBV12-5 | NA | CASGLGRQKKQQETQYF
TRBV18 | NA | CASSPLGTSGRADEQFF
TRBV9 | once | CASSVQGTGELFF
TRBV19 | NA | CASSMTGDTGGTEAFF
TRBV15 | NA | CATCSGNNSPLHF
TRBV30 | NA | CAWTRGGSGANVLTF
TRBV6-5 | NA | CASRGLAGDTGELFF